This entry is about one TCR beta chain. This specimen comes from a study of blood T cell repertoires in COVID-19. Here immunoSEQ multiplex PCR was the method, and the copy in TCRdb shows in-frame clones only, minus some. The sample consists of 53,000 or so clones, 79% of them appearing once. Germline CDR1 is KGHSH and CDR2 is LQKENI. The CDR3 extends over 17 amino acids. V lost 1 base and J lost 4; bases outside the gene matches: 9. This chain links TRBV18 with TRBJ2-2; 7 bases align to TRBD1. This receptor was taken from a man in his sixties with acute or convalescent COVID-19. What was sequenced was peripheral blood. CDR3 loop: CASSPLNRGRGTGELFF. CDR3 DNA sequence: TGTGCCAGCTCACCACTGAATAGGGGGCGAGGCACCGGGGAGCTGTTTTTT.